This paragraph reports one T cell receptor (beta chain). Antigen unknown. These data come from a study of T cell responses to AZD1222 COVID-19 vaccine. General study points: Sampled repertoires all dated from after the peak T cell response. Recipients of AZD1222 seropositive at baseline numbered only 5 to 7.

The CDR3 totals 14 residues. Germline CDR1 and CDR2: WNHNN and SYGVQD (reference sequence). V lost 9 bases, J lost 0 bases, and 12 bases lay in between. The method was immunoSEQ multiplex PCR; TCRdb's version includes in-frame clones alone and lacks a portion of them. This repertoire shows approximately 110,000 clones, 70% to 90% found once; its top ten account for about 4.9%. This TCR was sampled from an adult in good health. The chain combines TRBV10-1 with TRBJ1-5; D not resolved. Material: peripheral blood, obtained on day 0 of AZD1222 vaccination. The CDR3 loop reads CASLPGTSNQPQHF. The CDR3, as DNA: TGCGCCAGTCTTCCGGGAACTAGCAATCAGCCCCAGCATTTT.